This TCR beta chain was captured by sequencing in a study of T-cell memory formation after mild COVID-19. V gave up 2 bases and J gave up 6 bases; unmatched junction bases: 5. Germline assignment: CDR1 SEHNR and CDR2 FQNEAQ (reference sequence). This CDR3 comprises 14 residues. General observations from the study: Contracting clones localized mainly to CM and EM when CD4+ and mainly to EMRA when CD8+. Cross-reactive memory appears to have joined, as suggested by some responding clones showing up in pre-infection memory. Clones that shrank (day 15 to 85) were balanced CD4/CD8, whereas later expanders leaned CD4+.

5'RACE with constant-segment primers yielded barcoded, UMI-tagged TCR alpha and TCR beta cDNA libraries. One entry per CDR3 protein, called by TCRdb with MiXCR from the 5' RACE reads. The data hold a few hundred thousand distinct CDR3 sequences, with about 15% observed a single time. This clonotype was counted at least ten times. The antigen remains undetermined. V usage is TRBV7-9 and J usage is TRBJ1-2; TRBD1 matches at 8 bases. Sequencing used PBMCs or a T cell subset sorted from them (not recorded which). The sequence was obtained from a man between 18 and 29 years old who had mild COVID-19 (a few samples of this study predate the infection). Cell type and time point are not known. CDR3 loop: CASSLQGAADGYTF. For the CDR3, the DNA is TGTGCCAGCAGCTTACAGGGGGCGGCTGATGGCTACACCTTC.